This T cell receptor beta chain was recorded in a study of sequential checkpoint blockade in melanoma. Looking at the study overall: Randomization was 1:1 between first-line nivolumab→ipilimumab and ipilimumab→nivolumab. General observations from the study: Pretreatment TIL clonality tracked with response in the nivolumab-first arm.

TCRdb's table, derived via immunoSEQ multiplex PCR, lists solely in-frame clones and lacks some. The sample yields thousands of clones, approximately 30% seen once. Described treatment: randomized to nivolumab then ipilimumab (arm A) or the reverse (arm B). Notes on this clone: Its antigen is not identified.

The germline V gene encodes CDR1 LNHDA and CDR2 SQIVND (reference sequence). This CDR3 contains 13 residues. V was clipped by 6 bases and J by 7 bases, with 13 bases between them. The sequence came from a human donor with melanoma. The V gene is TRBV19, the J gene TRBJ2-1, with D possibly matching TRBD2 (6 bases). The specimen comprised tumor tissue (inferred from file names), sampled from a patient given nivolumab and ipilimumab in sequence. The CDR3 loop is CASSGAGGNEQFF. The DNA of the CDR3 is TGTGCCAGTAGCGGAGCCGGAGGGAATGAGCAGTTCTTC.